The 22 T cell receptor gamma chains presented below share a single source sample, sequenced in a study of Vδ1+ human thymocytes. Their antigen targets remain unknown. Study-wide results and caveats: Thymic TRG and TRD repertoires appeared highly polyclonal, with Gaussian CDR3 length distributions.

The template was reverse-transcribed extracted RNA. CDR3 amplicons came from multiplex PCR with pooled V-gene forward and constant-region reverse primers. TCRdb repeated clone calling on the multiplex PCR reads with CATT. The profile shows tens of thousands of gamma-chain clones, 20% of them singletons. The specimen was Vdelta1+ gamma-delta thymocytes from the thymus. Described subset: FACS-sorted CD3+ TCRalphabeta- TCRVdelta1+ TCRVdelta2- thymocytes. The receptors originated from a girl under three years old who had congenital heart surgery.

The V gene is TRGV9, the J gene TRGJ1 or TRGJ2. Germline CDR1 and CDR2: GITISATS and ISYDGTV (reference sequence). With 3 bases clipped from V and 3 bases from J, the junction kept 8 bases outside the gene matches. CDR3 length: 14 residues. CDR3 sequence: CALWEPFFYYKKLF. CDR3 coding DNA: TGTGCCTTGTGGGAGCCCTTCTTTTATTATAAGAAACTCTTT.

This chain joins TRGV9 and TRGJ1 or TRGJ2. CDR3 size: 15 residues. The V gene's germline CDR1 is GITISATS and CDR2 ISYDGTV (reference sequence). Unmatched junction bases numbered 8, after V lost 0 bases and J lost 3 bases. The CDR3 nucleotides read TGTGCCTTGTGGGAGGTGCGGGATGGTTATTATAAGAAACTCTTT. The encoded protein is CALWEVRDGYYKKLF.

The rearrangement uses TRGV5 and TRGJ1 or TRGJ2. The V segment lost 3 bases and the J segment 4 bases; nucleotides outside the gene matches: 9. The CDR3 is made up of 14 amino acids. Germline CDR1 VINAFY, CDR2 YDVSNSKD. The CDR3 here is CATWDRGRYYKKLF. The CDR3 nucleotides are TGTGCCACCTGGGACCGCGGGCGGTATTATAAGAAACTCTTT.

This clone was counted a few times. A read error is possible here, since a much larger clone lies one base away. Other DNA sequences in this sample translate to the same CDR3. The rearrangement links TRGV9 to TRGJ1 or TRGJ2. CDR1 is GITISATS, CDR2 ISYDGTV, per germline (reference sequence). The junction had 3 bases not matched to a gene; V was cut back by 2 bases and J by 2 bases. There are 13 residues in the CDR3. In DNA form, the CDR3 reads TGTGCCTTGTGGGAGGCGCATTATTATAAGAAACTCTTT. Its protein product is CALWEAHYYKKLF.

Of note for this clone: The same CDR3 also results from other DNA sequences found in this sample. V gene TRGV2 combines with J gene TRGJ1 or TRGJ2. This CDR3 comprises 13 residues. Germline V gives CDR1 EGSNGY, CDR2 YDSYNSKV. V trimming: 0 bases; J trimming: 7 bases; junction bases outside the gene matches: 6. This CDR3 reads CATWDGRWYKKLF. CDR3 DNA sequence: TGTGCCACCTGGGACGGGCGGTGGTATAAGAAACTCTTT.

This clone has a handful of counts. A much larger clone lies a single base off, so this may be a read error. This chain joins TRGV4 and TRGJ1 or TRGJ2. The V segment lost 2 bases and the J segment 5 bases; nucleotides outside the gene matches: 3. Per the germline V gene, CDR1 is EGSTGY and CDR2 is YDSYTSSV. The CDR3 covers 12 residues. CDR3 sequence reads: CATWDDDYKKLF. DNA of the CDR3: TGTGCCACCTGGGATGATGATTATAAGAAACTCTTT.

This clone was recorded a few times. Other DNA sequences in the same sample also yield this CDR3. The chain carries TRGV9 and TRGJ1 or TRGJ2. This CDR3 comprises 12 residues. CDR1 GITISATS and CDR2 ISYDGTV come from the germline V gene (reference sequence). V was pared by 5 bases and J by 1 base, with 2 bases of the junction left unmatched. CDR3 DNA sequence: TGTGCCTTGTGGGTCAATTATTATAAGAAACTCTTT. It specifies CALWVNYYKKLF.

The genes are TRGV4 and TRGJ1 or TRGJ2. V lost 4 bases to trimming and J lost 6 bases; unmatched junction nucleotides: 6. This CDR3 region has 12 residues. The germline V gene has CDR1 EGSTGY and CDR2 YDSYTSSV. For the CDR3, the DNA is TGTGCCACCTGGGAATTGGGTTATAAGAAACTCTTT. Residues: CATWELGYKKLF.

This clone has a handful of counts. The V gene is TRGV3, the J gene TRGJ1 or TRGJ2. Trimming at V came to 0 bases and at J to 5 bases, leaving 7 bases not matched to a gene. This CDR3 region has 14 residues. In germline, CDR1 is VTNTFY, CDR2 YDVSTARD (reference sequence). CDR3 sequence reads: CATWDRPRHYKKLF. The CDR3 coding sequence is TGTGCCACCTGGGACAGGCCAAGGCATTATAAGAAACTCTTT.

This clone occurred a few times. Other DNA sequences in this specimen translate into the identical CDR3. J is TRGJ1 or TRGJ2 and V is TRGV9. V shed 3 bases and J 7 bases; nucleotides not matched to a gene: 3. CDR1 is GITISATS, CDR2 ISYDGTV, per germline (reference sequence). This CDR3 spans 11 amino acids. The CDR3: CALWERYKKLF. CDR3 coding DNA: TGTGCCTTGTGGGAGCGGTATAAGAAACTCTTT.

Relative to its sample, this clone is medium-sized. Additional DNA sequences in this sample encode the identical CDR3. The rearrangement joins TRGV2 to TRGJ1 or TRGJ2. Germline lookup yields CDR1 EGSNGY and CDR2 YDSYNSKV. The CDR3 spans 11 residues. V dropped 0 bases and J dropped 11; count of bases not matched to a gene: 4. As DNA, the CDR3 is TGTGCCACCTGGGACGGGCCGCAGAAACTCTTT. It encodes CATWDGPQKLF.

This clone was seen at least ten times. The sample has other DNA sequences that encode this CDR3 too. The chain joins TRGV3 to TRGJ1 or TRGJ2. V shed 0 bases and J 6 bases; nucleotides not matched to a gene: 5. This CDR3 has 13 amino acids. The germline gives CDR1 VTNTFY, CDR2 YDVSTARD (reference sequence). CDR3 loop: CATWDRPCYKKLF. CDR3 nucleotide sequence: TGTGCCACCTGGGACAGGCCGTGTTATAAGAAACTCTTT.

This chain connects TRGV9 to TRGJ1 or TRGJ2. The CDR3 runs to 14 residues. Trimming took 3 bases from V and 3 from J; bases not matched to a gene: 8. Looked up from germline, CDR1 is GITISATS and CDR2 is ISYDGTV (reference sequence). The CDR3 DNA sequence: TGTGCCTTGTGGGAGAGCCCCGGTTATTATAAGAAACTCTTT. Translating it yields CALWESPGYYKKLF.

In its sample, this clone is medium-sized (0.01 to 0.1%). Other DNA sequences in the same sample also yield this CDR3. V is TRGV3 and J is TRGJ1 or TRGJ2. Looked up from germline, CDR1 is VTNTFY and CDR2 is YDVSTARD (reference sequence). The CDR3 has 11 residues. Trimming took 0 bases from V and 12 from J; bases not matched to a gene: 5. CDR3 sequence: CATWDRRGKLF. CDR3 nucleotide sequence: TGTGCCACCTGGGACAGGCGAGGGAAACTCTTT.

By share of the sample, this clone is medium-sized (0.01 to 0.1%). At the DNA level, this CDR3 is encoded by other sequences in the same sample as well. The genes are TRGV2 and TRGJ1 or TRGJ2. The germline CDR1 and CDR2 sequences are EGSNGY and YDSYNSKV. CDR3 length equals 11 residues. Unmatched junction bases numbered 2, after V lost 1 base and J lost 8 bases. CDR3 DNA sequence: TGTGCCACCTGGGACGGAAATAAGAAACTCTTT. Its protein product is CATWDGNKKLF.

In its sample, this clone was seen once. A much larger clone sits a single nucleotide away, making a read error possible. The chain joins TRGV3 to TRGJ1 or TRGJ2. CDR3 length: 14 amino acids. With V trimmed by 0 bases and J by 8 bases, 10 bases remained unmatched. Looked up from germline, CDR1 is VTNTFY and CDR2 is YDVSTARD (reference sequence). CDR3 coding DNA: TGTGCCACCTGGGACAGGCCGGGGTATGATAAGAAACTCTTT. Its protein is CATWDRPGYDKKLF.

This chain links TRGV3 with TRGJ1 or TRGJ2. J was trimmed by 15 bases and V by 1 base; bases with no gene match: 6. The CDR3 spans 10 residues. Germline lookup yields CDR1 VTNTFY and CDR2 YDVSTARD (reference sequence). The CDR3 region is CATWDSQILF. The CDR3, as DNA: TGTGCCACCTGGGACAGTCAGATACTCTTT.

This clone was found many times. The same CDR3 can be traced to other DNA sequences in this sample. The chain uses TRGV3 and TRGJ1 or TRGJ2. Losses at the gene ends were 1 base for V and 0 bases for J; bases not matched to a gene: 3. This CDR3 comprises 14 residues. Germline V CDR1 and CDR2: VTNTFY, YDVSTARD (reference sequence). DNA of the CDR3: TGTGCCACCTGGGACAGACCGAATTATTATAAGAAACTCTTT. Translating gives CATWDRPNYYKKLF.

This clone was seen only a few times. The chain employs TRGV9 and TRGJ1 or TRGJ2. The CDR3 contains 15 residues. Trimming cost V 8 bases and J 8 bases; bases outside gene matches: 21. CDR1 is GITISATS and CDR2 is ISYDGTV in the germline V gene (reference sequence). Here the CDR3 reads CALLKEGGRSNKKLF. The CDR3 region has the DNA TGTGCCTTGTTAAAAGAAGGTGGCCGATCAAATAAGAAACTCTTT.

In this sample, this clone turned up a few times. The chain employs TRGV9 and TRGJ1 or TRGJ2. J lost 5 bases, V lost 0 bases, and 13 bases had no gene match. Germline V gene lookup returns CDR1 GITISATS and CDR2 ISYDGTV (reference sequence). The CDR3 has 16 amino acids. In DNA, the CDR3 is TGTGCCTTGTGGGAGGTGTTTGGGGTTGATGATTATAAGAAACTCTTT. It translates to CALWEVFGVDDYKKLF.

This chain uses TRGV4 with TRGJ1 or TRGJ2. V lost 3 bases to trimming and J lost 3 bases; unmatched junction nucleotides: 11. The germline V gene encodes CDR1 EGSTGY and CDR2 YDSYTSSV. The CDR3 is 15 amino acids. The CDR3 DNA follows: TGTGCCACCTGGGATCCCCCGAATTTTTATTATAAGAAACTCTTT. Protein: CATWDPPNFYYKKLF.

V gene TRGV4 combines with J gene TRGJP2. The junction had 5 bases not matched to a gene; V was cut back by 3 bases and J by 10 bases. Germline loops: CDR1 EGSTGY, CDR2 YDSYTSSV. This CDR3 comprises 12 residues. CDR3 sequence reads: CATWDTTWIKTF. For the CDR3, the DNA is TGTGCCACCTGGGATACGACTTGGATCAAGACGTTT.